This TCR beta chain came from a study of cytomegalovirus exposure and HLA in healthy donors. Regarding the study as a whole: In a later analysis, productive TCRs from donors in an Asian-associated ancestry cluster reportedly carried fewer N-insertions than the cohort mean. Across donors, sequencing depth was assumed by presence/absence analyses to be roughly uniform. Analysis performed later found 16,951 TCR beta sequences associated with HLA alleles at 0.05 false discovery rate.

This CDR3 is built from 17 residues. Germline V gene data show CDR1 as SEHNR and CDR2 as FQNEAQ (reference sequence). PCR amplification relied on 60 Vbeta primers (plus 13 Jbeta primers). Authors' analysis steps: Later, roughly 86 million unique TCR beta chains were counted in an analysis, and approximately 10 million of them were shared. Clones were sequenced by immunoSEQ multiplex PCR, and TCRdb holds only the in-frame ones, with some missing. D and trimming were read from the DNA, whereas the V and J calls and clone size are those reported in that table. This table holds roughly 160,000 clones, more than 75% found once. Regarding this clone: The antigen remains undetermined.

The chain has TRBV7-9 and TRBJ1-1; TRBD1 might be the D (6 bases). The TCR comes from a man in his thirties or forties in good health and CMV-seropositive. Sequenced sample: PBMCs. The CDR3 nucleotides read TGTTCCACCCCAGGGGCAGGGATCTCTCTCCTGAACACTGAAGCTTTCTTT. Translating gives CSTPGAGISLLNTEAFF.